These T cell receptor beta chains were read from a single sample in a study of blood T cell repertoires in COVID-19. Assay used: immunoSEQ multiplex PCR; TCRdb lists only in-frame clones, some missing. The table includes some 68,000 clones, less than 95% detected once. Sequencing was carried out using peripheral blood. The receptors here all came from a man in his forties or fifties with COVID-19, enrolled during active disease. CDR3s include the opening cysteine and the closing phenylalanine or tryptophan. A D gene is named only where the DNA matches it firmly. Rows give clone size only sometimes, using once, few, many, or a class for an expanded clone.

V gene: TRBV27; clone size: .; D gene: TRBD2; CDR3 protein: CASSPLGTSGRAPSEQFF
V gene: TRBV3-1/TRBV3-2; clone size: .; D gene: TRBD1; CDR3 protein: CASSQPGGGTEAFF
V gene: TRBV19; clone size: once; D gene: .; CDR3 protein: CASIRTAYSNQPQHF
V gene: TRBV29-1; clone size: .; D gene: TRBD2; CDR3 protein: CSARGTSGSYNEQFF
V gene: TRBV11-2; clone size: .; D gene: .; CDR3 protein: CASSRGAAYTYNEQFF
V gene: TRBV21-1; clone size: .; D gene: .; CDR3 protein: CASSKVVIGGANYEQYF
V gene: TRBV5-6; clone size: .; D gene: TRBD1; CDR3 protein: CASSFGGTGGKKLFF
V gene: TRBV14; clone size: .; D gene: .; CDR3 protein: CASSPLGGLYSNQPQHF
V gene: TRBV5-1; clone size: .; D gene: TRBD1; CDR3 protein: CASSPLTGYSGELFF
V gene: TRBV6-6; clone size: .; D gene: TRBD1; CDR3 protein: CASSYTGVATNEKLFF
V gene: TRBV1; clone size: .; D gene: .; CDR3 protein: CTSRGQGLPHEQYF
V gene: TRBV7-9; clone size: .; D gene: .; CDR3 protein: CASSPKSFQGVGNEQFF
V gene: TRBV19; clone size: once; D gene: .; CDR3 protein: CASSRTLVNYGYTF
V gene: TRBV27; clone size: .; D gene: TRBD1; CDR3 protein: CASRTDRTETQYF
V gene: TRBV28; clone size: .; D gene: .; CDR3 protein: CAGGSGNTIYF
V gene: TRBV5-1; clone size: .; D gene: TRBD1; CDR3 protein: CASSLEGAQPQHF
V gene: TRBV6-5; clone size: .; D gene: TRBD1; CDR3 protein: CASSNTGVGGETQYF
V gene: TRBV7-2; clone size: .; D gene: TRBD2; CDR3 protein: CASSLGGYLAGGEVEQYF
V gene: TRBV7-8; clone size: .; D gene: TRBD2; CDR3 protein: CASSPRLAGNTGELFF
V gene: TRBV15; clone size: .; D gene: .; CDR3 protein: CATSPEFGGTEAFF
V gene: TRBV4-2; clone size: .; D gene: TRBD2; CDR3 protein: CASSQVLAGGSAYEQYF
V gene: TRBV4-1; clone size: few; D gene: TRBD2; CDR3 protein: CASSPKSTGGGNEQFF
V gene: TRBV10-3; clone size: .; D gene: .; CDR3 protein: CAISEEGRETQYF
V gene: TRBV4-1; clone size: .; D gene: .; CDR3 protein: CASSHPHRDTEAFF
V gene: TRBV19; clone size: .; D gene: TRBD1; CDR3 protein: CASSTTGGAFF
V gene: TRBV19; clone size: .; D gene: .; CDR3 protein: CASRPGTGNYEQYF
V gene: TRBV20-1; clone size: .; D gene: TRBD1; CDR3 protein: CSAMDRVVYTF
V gene: TRBV29-1; clone size: .; D gene: .; CDR3 protein: CSVDRLSSGNTIYF
V gene: TRBV12-3/TRBV12-4; clone size: .; D gene: .; CDR3 protein: CASSLHRVSEAFF
V gene: TRBV28; clone size: .; D gene: .; CDR3 protein: CASTYRAIGNQPQHF
V gene: TRBV19; clone size: .; D gene: .; CDR3 protein: CASNNGKSRNEQFF
V gene: TRBV10-1; clone size: .; D gene: .; CDR3 protein: CASRHRNSPLHF
V gene: TRBV18; clone size: few; D gene: TRBD1; CDR3 protein: CASSGQVRRTDTQYF
V gene: TRBV6-5; clone size: .; D gene: .; CDR3 protein: CASSFLRQVGEAFF
V gene: TRBV19; clone size: .; D gene: TRBD2; CDR3 protein: CASSTSGVNTGELFF
V gene: TRBV5-1; clone size: .; D gene: TRBD1; CDR3 protein: CASSFSGTDYGYTF
V gene: TRBV5-1; clone size: .; D gene: TRBD2; CDR3 protein: CASSSGLAGTFTGELFF
V gene: TRBV9; clone size: once; D gene: .; CDR3 protein: CASSSTMGGTEAFF
V gene: TRBV3-1/TRBV3-2; clone size: once; D gene: .; CDR3 protein: CASSGTGTGSPLHF
V gene: TRBV7-2; clone size: .; D gene: .; CDR3 protein: CASSLKGPEETQYF
V gene: TRBV27; clone size: .; D gene: .; CDR3 protein: CASSPARTDHTGELFF
V gene: TRBV28; clone size: .; D gene: TRBD1; CDR3 protein: CASVTGVATNEKLFF
V gene: TRBV6-6; clone size: .; D gene: .; CDR3 protein: CASSYSGVDYTF
V gene: TRBV4-1; clone size: .; D gene: .; CDR3 protein: CASSQDPVKETQYF
V gene: TRBV7-9; clone size: .; D gene: .; CDR3 protein: CASSLEAYGGGRTF
V gene: TRBV9; clone size: .; D gene: TRBD1; CDR3 protein: CASSSQTGGWGGYTF
V gene: TRBV6-5; clone size: .; D gene: .; CDR3 protein: CASSSVSQGGSYEQYF
V gene: TRBV6-2/TRBV6-3; clone size: .; D gene: TRBD1; CDR3 protein: CASTPIPGGRLNYGYTF
V gene: TRBV7-2; clone size: .; D gene: .; CDR3 protein: CASSFSSYNSPLHF
V gene: TRBV19; clone size: .; D gene: .; CDR3 protein: CASSPLGQTEKLFF
V gene: TRBV6-6; clone size: .; D gene: .; CDR3 protein: CASSLDWQRFQPQHF
V gene: TRBV18; clone size: .; D gene: TRBD2; CDR3 protein: CASSPGLAGLYEQYF
V gene: TRBV6-5; clone size: .; D gene: TRBD1; CDR3 protein: CASKKQGAKSEQFF
V gene: TRBV4-1; clone size: .; D gene: .; CDR3 protein: CASSHPLNDLFF
V gene: TRBV5-1; clone size: .; D gene: TRBD2; CDR3 protein: CASSFSGSSYNEQFF
V gene: TRBV10-3; clone size: once; D gene: TRBD1; CDR3 protein: CAISGMGTGIGNEQFF
V gene: TRBV20-1; clone size: .; D gene: TRBD2; CDR3 protein: CSASPPSAGDAQYF